Following are 9 T cell receptor beta chains from one sample sequenced in a study of PD-L1 blockade in urothelial cancer. The repertoire was sequenced with immunoSEQ multiplex PCR; TCRdb's copy has only in-frame clones and lacks some. Here the sample spans more than 35,000 clones, around 82% being singletons. As for time point: peripheral blood 6 weeks after treatment start. The sequencing here drew on PBMCs, taken around atezolizumab (anti-PD-L1) treatment. The receptors shown here come from a man aged 55 to 69 with urothelial cancer.

The chain uses TRBV19 and TRBJ2-6; D possibly corresponds to TRBD2 (6 bases). V was cut by 7 bases and J by 4 bases, with 17 bases left in between. The CDR3 loop spans 16 amino acids. The germline CDR1 and CDR2 sequences are LNHDA and SQIVND (reference sequence). CDR3 nucleotide sequence: TGTGCCAGTACTACCACGGGAGCGCGGGGGGCCAACGTCCTGACTTTC. Translation: CASTTTGARGANVLTF.

The chain joins TRBV7-9 to TRBJ1-3; the D is unclear. CDR3 length: 17 amino acids. V was shortened by 3 bases and J by 0 bases, with 15 bases between the two germline ends. CDR1 and CDR2 (germline): SEHNR, FQNEAQ (reference sequence). This chain's CDR3 is CASSFPHLSHSGNTIYF. The CDR3 bases are TGTGCCAGCAGCTTTCCCCACCTATCCCACTCTGGAAACACCATATATTTT.

V gene TRBV7-8 combines with J gene TRBJ1-3, with D possibly TRBD1 on 6 matching bases. The V gene lost 4 bases and the J gene lost 0 bases, with 16 bases spanning the gap. Germline V gives CDR1 SGHVS, CDR2 FQNEAQ. The CDR3 extends over 17 amino acids. In DNA form, the CDR3 reads TGTGCCAGCAGCTCGATCAACAGGGCAATCTCTGGAAACACCATATATTTT. It encodes CASSSINRAISGNTIYF.

V usage is TRBV6-5 and J usage is TRBJ1-2, with 9 nucleotides matching TRBD1. Trimming took 0 bases from V and 4 from J; bases not matched to a gene: 6. The germline gives CDR1 MNHEY, CDR2 SVGAGI. The CDR3 consists of 16 residues. CDR3 amino acids: CASSYSGTGRPYGYTF. The CDR3 bases are TGTGCCAGCAGTTACTCGGGGACAGGGAGGCCCTATGGCTACACCTTC.

This chain connects TRBV29-1 to TRBJ2-7; 8 positions match TRBD1. The CDR3 totals 16 residues. Germline lookup yields CDR1 SQVTM and CDR2 ANQGSEA. Trimming cost V 2 bases and J 2 bases; bases outside gene matches: 11. CDR3 region: CSVEFSGGRGPYEQYF. Written as DNA, the CDR3 is TGCAGCGTTGAATTTTCCGGCGGCAGGGGGCCCTACGAGCAGTACTTC.

This clone was counted only a few times. The rearrangement links TRBV7-2 to TRBJ2-3; 12 bases agree with TRBD2. V gave up 7 bases and J gave up 2 bases; unmatched junction bases: 16. The V gene's germline CDR1 is SGHTA and CDR2 FQGNSA. This CDR3 has 19 amino acids. CDR3 in DNA: TGTGCCAGCACCTCTATCCTTAGTACTAGCGGGGGGCCCACAGATACGCAGTATTTT. Translation gives CASTSILSTSGGPTDTQYF.

V and J are TRBV7-8 and TRBJ1-1; 8 bases line up with TRBD1. V shed 1 base and J 5 bases; nucleotides not matched to a gene: 6. The CDR3 is 15 residues long. Germline-derived CDR1 and CDR2 are SGHVS and FQNEAQ. The CDR3 spells CASSLGAGGSTEAFF. The CDR3 DNA reads TGTGCCAGCAGCTTAGGGGCAGGGGGCAGTACTGAAGCTTTCTTT.

In its sample, this clone was seen once. The gene calls are TRBV28 and TRBJ2-7; the D gene is possibly TRBD2 (5 bases). The ends were cut back, 1 base at V and 0 bases at J, with 13 bases in the middle. The germline gives CDR1 MDHEN, CDR2 SYDVKM. The CDR3 consists of 16 residues. CDR3 DNA: TGTGCCAGCAGTTTATATCTGCGGGTATCCTCCTACGAGCAGTACTTC. It encodes CASSLYLRVSSYEQYF.

The chain is built from TRBV28 and TRBJ1-3, with a possible D match to TRBD1 (6 bases). The germline CDR1 and CDR2 sequences are MDHEN and SYDVKM. This CDR3 comprises 12 residues. V shed 8 bases and J shed 1 base, with 6 bases lying between them. The CDR3 sequence is CASQGSGNTIYF. For the CDR3, the DNA is TGTGCCAGCCAGGGGTCTGGAAACACCATATATTTT.